One and the same sample provided the 5 T cell receptor beta chains below, sequenced in a study of cytomegalovirus exposure and HLA in healthy donors. Use of 60 Vbeta and 13 Jbeta primers characterized the PCR. Only in-frame clones appear in the TCRdb table, and some are missing; sequencing was by immunoSEQ multiplex PCR. The sample records around 230,000 clones, nearly 80% being singletons. The sequenced sample was PBMCs. Receptors were obtained from a male donor in good health and CMV-seronegative.

The chain combines TRBV19 with TRBJ1-2, with D hard to call. The CDR3 sequence is 12 residues long. V lost 2 bases to trimming and J lost 10 bases, with 11 bases between them. Germline CDR1 is LNHDA and CDR2 is SQIVND (reference sequence). CDR3 sequence reads: CASSIRGSVYTF. CDR3 coding DNA: TGTGCCAGTAGTATAAGAGGGAGTGTCTACACCTTC. Using reference TRBV19 and TRBJ1-2 for the parts outside the CDR3, the full variable domain is DGGITQSPKYLFRKEGQNVTLSCEQNLNHDAMYWYRQDPGQGLRLIYYSQIVNDFQKGDIAEGYSVSREKKESFPLTVTSAQKNPTAFYLCASSIRGSVYTFGSGTRLTVV.

The chain links TRBV28 to TRBJ1-2; D is uncertain. This CDR3 comprises 14 residues. Germline loops: CDR1 MDHEN, CDR2 SYDVKM. The germline V and J ends were trimmed by 6 bases and 4 bases, with 15 bases remaining between them. The CDR3 coding sequence is TGTGCCAGCAGCCCCGCGGGGTTGGTCTATGGCTACACCTTC. It translates to CASSPAGLVYGYTF.

The chain combines TRBV5-1 with TRBJ2-7; 9 bases agree with TRBD2. V shed 7 bases and J 5 bases; nucleotides not matched to a gene: 10. CDR1 is SGHRS, CDR2 YFSETQ, per germline. The CDR3 has 14 residues. CDR3 nucleotide sequence: TGCGCCAGCCAGCCGCATAGCGGGAGCGACGAGCAGTACTTC. It codes for CASQPHSGSDEQYF.

V usage is TRBV28 and J usage is TRBJ1-2; no clear D. Per the germline V gene, CDR1 is MDHEN and CDR2 is SYDVKM. V lost 2 bases and J lost 3, with 7 bases in between. The CDR3 contains 13 residues. The DNA of the CDR3 is TGTGCCAGCAGTTTAGAGGATTACTATGGCTACACCTTC. It yields the protein CASSLEDYYGYTF.

V usage is TRBV30 and J usage is TRBJ2-7; 8 nucleotides agree with TRBD1. V dropped 1 base and J dropped 3; count of bases not matched to a gene: 8. The CDR3 contains 15 residues. CDR1 and CDR2 from the germline V gene are GTSNPN and SVGIG (reference sequence). CDR3 region: CAWSAGTGAIYEQYF. The CDR3 DNA follows: TGTGCCTGGAGTGCCGGGACAGGAGCGATCTACGAGCAGTACTTC.